This TCR beta chain was sequenced during a study of blood T cells in healthy people across ages. This clonotype was seen just once. Through a sample-barcoded 5' primer and a J-beta primer mix, a second PCR was run for roughly 6 to 11 cycles. TCRdb itself ran the 5' RACE reads through MiXCR, one entry per CDR3 protein. The sample has approximately 880,000 distinct CDR3 sequences, around 46% seen once; the top ten hold 13%. Total RNA amounts of at least 6 micrograms were extracted per sample. Germline lookup yields CDR1 KGHDR and CDR2 SFDVKD. This CDR3 comprises 16 residues. With 4 bases clipped from V and 10 bases from J, the junction kept 13 bases outside the gene matches.

Specimen: blood. The receptor comes from a young man in good health. The chain links TRBV24-1 to TRBJ2-1; 9 nucleotides agree with TRBD2. For the CDR3, the DNA is TGTGCCACCAGTGACCGAGCGGGGGGCTCAACTAGGGAGCAGTTCTTC. It encodes CATSDRAGGSTREQFF.